These 32 T cell receptor beta chains share one sample of origin, sequenced in a study of beta chain features in type 1 diabetes. Isolated RNA was reverse transcribed in full, so expressed TCRB transcripts were sequenced. Method: immunoSEQ multiplex PCR; TCRdb's copy keeps in-frame clones and lacks some. Among 160,000 or so clones listed, 9% to 10% were seen once. Sequencing was carried out using central memory CD4+ T cells from blood. The receptors derive from a woman between 18 and 30 years old in good health.

The chain is built from TRBV5-1 and TRBJ2-7; 7 positions match TRBD1. The trim removed 4 bases at V and 3 bases at J, leaving 4 bases unmatched. Germline assignment: CDR1 SGHRS and CDR2 YFSETQ. The CDR3 spans 13 residues. The CDR3, as DNA: TGCGCCAGCAGCACCGGGACAGACTACGAGCAGTACTTC. Protein sequence: CASSTGTDYEQYF.

The genes are TRBV10-3 and TRBJ1-1, with D uncertain. The CDR3 length is 13 residues. V was pared by 10 bases and J by 1 base, with 13 bases between. Germline V gene lookup returns CDR1 ENHRY and CDR2 SYGVKD. The CDR3 DNA follows: TGTGCCACCAGGAGGGCTCAGAACACTGAAGCTTTCTTT. The encoded protein is CATRRAQNTEAFF.

This chain uses TRBV6-6 with TRBJ2-1, with D uncertain. V was cut by 10 bases and J by 3 bases, with 10 bases left in between. This CDR3 contains 12 residues. Per the germline V gene, CDR1 is MNHNY and CDR2 is SVGAGI (reference sequence). CDR3 amino acids: CATAEYYNEQFF. The CDR3 nucleotides read TGTGCCACGGCGGAGTACTACAATGAGCAGTTCTTC.

This chain uses TRBV5-4 with TRBJ2-1, with TRBD2 matching over 10 bases. The CDR3 length is 15 residues. With 1 base clipped from V and 4 bases from J, the junction kept 2 bases outside the gene matches. CDR1 is SGHNT and CDR2 is YYREEE in the germline V gene (reference sequence). The CDR3 protein is CASSLTSGTYNEQFF. As DNA, the CDR3 is TGTGCCAGCAGCTTGACTAGCGGGACGTACAATGAGCAGTTCTTC.

This clone has only a few counts. The same CDR3 arises from other DNA sequences in this sample as well. This chain joins TRBV4-2 and TRBJ1-4; 7 nucleotides line up with TRBD1. CDR3 length: 14 residues. The ends lost 3 bases at V and 4 bases at J; junction bases unmatched: 2. CDR1 and CDR2 (germline): LGHNA, YNFKEQ. CDR3 nucleotides: TGTGCCAGCAGCCAGGGACAGCGTAATGAAAAACTGTTTTTT. It translates to CASSQGQRNEKLFF.

This clone showed up just a few times. Other DNA sequences of this sample code for an identical CDR3. The genes are TRBV9 and TRBJ2-1; D gene ambiguous. CDR3 size: 13 residues. Germline-derived CDR1 and CDR2 are SGDLS and YYNGEE. V gave up 4 bases and J gave up 0 bases, with 5 bases separating them. The CDR3 loop reads CASSSSSYNEQFF. CDR3 DNA sequence: TGTGCCAGCAGCTCCAGCTCCTACAATGAGCAGTTCTTC.

The CDR3 sequence: CASTPGGWMNEQFF. CDR3 DNA sequence: TGTGCCAGCACGCCGGGGGGTTGGATGAATGAGCAGTTCTTC. V usage is TRBV2 and J usage is TRBJ2-1, with 7 positions matching TRBD2. From germline, CDR1 is SNHLY and CDR2 FYNNEI. V lost 7 bases and J lost 7; bases outside the gene matches: 10. The CDR3 extends over 14 amino acids.

The chain recombines TRBV7-3 with TRBJ1-3; a weak D match, TRBD1 (6 bases). The CDR3 spans 16 residues. Trimming stripped 0 bases from V and 2 bases from J, with 11 bases between. Looked up from germline, CDR1 is SGHTA and CDR2 is FQGTGA. CDR3 loop: CASSLTAGAAGNTIYF. The CDR3 DNA reads as TGTGCCAGCAGCTTAACCGCGGGGGCCGCTGGAAACACCATATATTTT.

The chain carries TRBV21-1 and TRBJ2-3; TRBD2, as called in the table, went unchecked against the DNA. TRBV21-1 counts as a pseudogene. The CDR3 has 15 amino acids. The CDR3 DNA is TGTGCCAGCAGTTCCGGGACTAGCGGCACAGATACGCAGTATTTT. Its translation: CASSSGTSGTDTQYF.

The rearrangement joins TRBV4-2 to TRBJ1-4; 7 nucleotides match TRBD1. There are 18 residues in the CDR3. J was trimmed by 4 bases and V by 1 base; bases with no gene match: 12. Germline CDR1 LGHNA, CDR2 YNFKEQ. The CDR3 coding sequence is TGTGCCAGCAGCCAAGGATACGGGACAGTAAGGAGTAATGAAAAACTGTTTTTT. Its protein product is CASSQGYGTVRSNEKLFF.

The V and J genes are TRBV19 and TRBJ1-1; D is undetermined. This CDR3 is 10 amino acids long. CDR1 is LNHDA, CDR2 SQIVND, per germline (reference sequence). Trimming removed 4 bases from V and 5 bases from J, with 2 bases in between. The CDR3 nucleotides read TGTGCCAGTAGTACGACTGAAGCTTTCTTT. Translation: CASSTTEAFF.

V usage is TRBV7-9 and J usage is TRBJ2-7; D perhaps matches TRBD2 (6 bases). Per the germline V gene, CDR1 is SEHNR and CDR2 is FQNEAQ (reference sequence). CDR3 length equals 16 residues. Trimming removed 2 bases from V and 0 bases from J, with 14 bases in between. CDR3 sequence (DNA): TGTGCCAGCAGCTTAATGGAGAGCGGGCCCTCCTACGAGCAGTACTTC. It codes for CASSLMESGPSYEQYF. Variable domain in full (rest from reference TRBV7-9 and TRBJ2-7): DTGVSQNPRHKITKRGQNVTFRCDPISEHNRLYWYRQTLGQGPEFLTYFQNEAQLEKSRLLSDRFSAERPKGSFSTLEIQRTEQGDSAMYLCASSLMESGPSYEQYFGPGTRLTVT.

For the CDR3, the DNA is TGTGCCAGCAGTATTCACGGACTGGCCTACGAGCAGTACTTC. The encoded protein is CASSIHGLAYEQYF. V usage is TRBV28 and J usage is TRBJ2-7; D might be TRBD2 (5 bases). Germline assignment: CDR1 MDHEN and CDR2 SYDVKM. The CDR3 is 14 amino acids. Trimming cost V 5 bases and J 2 bases, with 13 bases left between them.

The rearrangement links TRBV29-1 to TRBJ2-5; D not resolved. Deletions cut 6 bases from V and 5 bases from J, with 13 bases between. Germline values: CDR1 SQVTM, CDR2 ANQGSEA. There are 12 residues in the CDR3. CDR3: CSVRSQYETQYF. In nucleotides, the CDR3 is TGCAGCGTCCGATCCCAGTATGAGACCCAGTACTTC.

In its sample, this clone was seen a few times. The chain recombines TRBV4-2 with TRBJ2-3; 8 bases are shared with TRBD2. CDR3 length: 17 residues. Germline trimming cut 0 bases from V and 2 bases from J; bases unmatched to any gene: 7. Germline V gene lookup returns CDR1 LGHNA and CDR2 YNFKEQ. The CDR3 reads CASSQDGTGGPTDTQYF. The CDR3 DNA is TGTGCCAGCAGCCAAGATGGGACGGGGGGGCCCACAGATACGCAGTATTTT.

This clone was counted a few times. The chain employs TRBV6-5 and TRBJ1-4; a possible D gene is TRBD1 (6 bases). V was trimmed by 6 bases and J by 12 bases, leaving 11 bases between them. The V gene's germline CDR1 is MNHEY and CDR2 SVGAGI. CDR3 length: 11 residues. For the CDR3, the DNA is TGTGCCAGCAGCAGGGGTAGACAACTGTTTTTT. This codes for CASSRGRQLFF.

This sequence joins TRBV7-9 and TRBJ1-5; TRBD1 matches 9 bases. The CDR3 consists of 15 residues. Germline CDR1 and CDR2: SEHNR and FQNEAQ (reference sequence). The V gene end was trimmed by 10 bases and the J gene end by 1 base; junction bases not matched to a gene: 8. The CDR3 sequence: CATAVGTGSNQPQHF. The CDR3 bases are TGTGCCACCGCCGTCGGGACAGGGAGCAATCAGCCCCAGCATTTT.

The CDR3 DNA reads as TGTGCCAGCAGTTCCTCCCGGTACGAGCAGTACTTC. Residues: CASSSSRYEQYF. The chain uses TRBV28 and TRBJ2-7; D call uncertain. This CDR3 has 12 residues. V shed 4 bases and J shed 4 bases, with 8 bases lying between them. CDR1 and CDR2 from the germline V gene are MDHEN and SYDVKM.

The rearrangement uses TRBV10-3 and TRBJ2-7; perhaps TRBD1 as D (6 bases). The germline gives CDR1 ENHRY, CDR2 SYGVKD. The CDR3 loop spans 14 amino acids. V lost 5 bases, J lost 2 bases, and 13 bases lay in between. The CDR3 DNA sequence: TGTGCCATCAGTCCGGGACAAAAGCCCTACGAGCAGTACTTC. Its translation is CAISPGQKPYEQYF.

The rearrangement links TRBV5-1 to TRBJ2-7; 8 positions agree with TRBD1. This CDR3 spans 15 amino acids. The germline V gene has CDR1 SGHRS and CDR2 YFSETQ. V was clipped by 4 bases and J by 3 bases; unmatched bases: 9. The chain's CDR3 is CASSPDGQGNYEQYF. As DNA, the CDR3 is TGCGCCAGCAGCCCGGACGGACAGGGAAACTACGAGCAGTACTTC.

This clone appeared many times. This CDR3 is CASSGGQEETQYF. CDR3 in DNA: TGTGCCAGCAGTGGGGGACAGGAAGAGACCCAGTACTTC. This chain links TRBV2 with TRBJ2-5, with TRBD1 identical over 8 bases. Trimming cost V 4 bases and J 3 bases; bases outside gene matches: 1. The germline gives CDR1 SNHLY, CDR2 FYNNEI. The CDR3 extends over 13 amino acids.

This clone was counted a few times. The CDR3 is CSATTGGGYTF. The CDR3 region has the DNA TGCAGTGCTACGACAGGGGGTGGCTACACCTTC. V usage is TRBV20-1 and J usage is TRBJ1-2, with 9 bases that match TRBD1. Germline CDR1 is DFQATT and CDR2 is SNEGSKA (reference sequence). This CDR3 contains 11 residues. J gave up 7 bases and V 4 bases, and 1 base lay outside the gene matches.

DNA of the CDR3: TGTGCCAGTAGTATCCGCCAGACAGGGACTGAAAAACTGTTTTTT. Translated: CASSIRQTGTEKLFF. The J gene is TRBJ1-4, the V gene TRBV19, with 7 bases that match TRBD1. J gave up 7 bases and V 3 bases, and 8 bases lay outside the gene matches. The CDR3 is 15 amino acids. Germline values: CDR1 LNHDA, CDR2 SQIVND (reference sequence).

This clone was counted between two and nine times. The chain employs TRBV2 and TRBJ2-7; the D gene is possibly TRBD1 (5 bases). The V end was cut by 7 bases, the J end by 2 bases, with 18 bases between. The CDR3 runs to 15 residues. CDR1 is SNHLY, CDR2 FYNNEI, per germline. In DNA, the CDR3 is TGTGCCAGCAAGGGCGGCAACAGGATCGCCTACGAGCAGTACTTC. This codes for CASKGGNRIAYEQYF.

This chain joins TRBV5-8 and TRBJ2-2; D remains ambiguous. Germline V gene data show CDR1 as SGHTS and CDR2 as YDEGEE. V lost 2 bases and J 2 bases, leaving 7 bases between the germline ends. The CDR3 has 14 amino acids. The CDR3 DNA is TGTGCCAGCAGCTTTTCGGTTAACACCGGGGAGCTGTTTTTT. Residues: CASSFSVNTGELFF.

This clone was seen only a few times. The chain carries TRBV30 and TRBJ1-2; unclear D gene. This CDR3 region has 13 residues. Between the trimmed V and J ends, which lost 0 bases and 8 bases, there was a span of 13 bases. The germline V gene encodes CDR1 GTSNPN and CDR2 SVGIG (reference sequence). CDR3 DNA sequence: TGTGCCTGGAGTGTCGGGAGGTCAAACGGCTACACCTTC. Residues: CAWSVGRSNGYTF.

Here the CDR3 DNA reads TGTGCCAGCAGCTCTGTAGAGGAAAAACTGTTTTTT. It encodes CASSSVEEKLFF. The rearrangement joins TRBV7-9 to TRBJ1-4; D gene uncertain. Germline V gene lookup returns CDR1 SEHNR and CDR2 FQNEAQ (reference sequence). The V end lost 4 bases, the J end lost 8 bases, and 8 bases lay between the germline ends. The CDR3 is made up of 12 amino acids. Complete variable domain (other parts from reference TRBV7-9 and TRBJ1-4): DTGVSQNPRHKITKRGQNVTFRCDPISEHNRLYWYRQTLGQGPEFLTYFQNEAQLEKSRLLSDRFSAERPKGSFSTLEIQRTEQGDSAMYLCASSSVEEKLFFGSGTQLSVL.

A few counts support this clone. The chain is built from TRBV7-3 and TRBJ2-4; D is unclear. The V gene's germline CDR1 is SGHTA and CDR2 FQGTGA. V lost 4 bases and J lost 8, with 6 bases in between. The CDR3 is made up of 11 amino acids. The CDR3 protein is CASSSRDIQYF. The CDR3 nucleotides are TGTGCCAGCAGCTCTAGAGACATTCAGTACTTC.

V and J are TRBV2 and TRBJ1-5; D is unresolved. The V end was cut by 1 base, the J end by 2 bases, with 6 bases between. CDR1 and CDR2 from the germline V gene are SNHLY and FYNNEI. CDR3 length equals 14 residues. The CDR3 loop is CASSEETGNQPQHF. In DNA form, the CDR3 reads TGTGCCAGCAGTGAAGAAACAGGCAATCAGCCCCAGCATTTT.

The chain has TRBV5-5 and TRBJ1-1, with D unclear. V was pared by 4 bases and J by 1 base, with 11 bases between. CDR1 is SGHKS and CDR2 is YYEKEE in the germline V gene (reference sequence). The CDR3 is made up of 14 amino acids. This CDR3 is CASSPSGPNTEAFF. CDR3 sequence (DNA): TGTGCCAGCAGCCCGAGCGGACCGAACACTGAAGCTTTCTTT.

This clone was seen a few times. The chain combines TRBV27 with TRBJ1-5; D might be TRBD1 (6 bases). V was pared by 3 bases and J by 0 bases, with 12 bases between. The germline V gene has CDR1 MNHEY and CDR2 SMNVEV (reference sequence). The CDR3 length is 16 residues. DNA of the CDR3: TGTGCCAGCAGTTTCGCGGGGGCGTATAGCAATCAGCCCCAGCATTTT. The encoded protein is CASSFAGAYSNQPQHF.

This clone was recorded a few times. V gene TRBV11-1 combines with J gene TRBJ1-6, with 8 bases lining up with TRBD1. Trimming took 5 bases from V and 10 from J; bases not matched to a gene: 13. This CDR3 comprises 16 residues. CDR1 and CDR2 from the germline V gene are SGHAT and FQDESV (reference sequence). DNA of the CDR3: TGTGCCAGCAGCCGCTCCAGGGGGCAAGAAGGCTCACCCCTCCACTTT. This encodes CASSRSRGQEGSPLHF.